The rows below give T cell receptor beta chains drawn from one sample of a study of shared clonotypes between healthy human individuals. Assay: immunoSEQ multiplex PCR; the TCRdb copy retains only in-frame clones and omits some. The data hold around 1.6 million clones, with approximately 98% observed a single time. Sequenced material: naive CD4+ T cells sorted from blood. These receptors were collected from a man aged 25-40 years in good health. Each CDR3 is given with its conserved first and last residue. Fields, in order: J gene, D gene, V gene, CDR3 protein. D genes are given only for firm matches.

TRBJ2-1 . TRBV7-2 CASSQPVRANEQFF
TRBJ1-2 TRBD1 TRBV4-3 CASSQEVTGGGYTF
TRBJ2-2 TRBD2 TRBV29-1 CSGRLAGGEAGELFF
TRBJ2-3 . TRBV10-3 CAISQKTSGNGDTQYF
TRBJ2-1 TRBD2 TRBV25-1 CASIQREGNEQFF
TRBJ2-7 TRBD1 TRBV2 CATNRDRAYEQYF
TRBJ2-3 . TRBV27 CASVTDKQTDTQYF
TRBJ2-7 . TRBV6-6 CASSYGAEHYEQYF
TRBJ1-1 TRBD1 TRBV29-1 CSAGQGAAEAFF
TRBJ2-3 . TRBV6-5 CASSYGAGRTDTQYF
TRBJ1-5 . TRBV4-3 CASSQDSRGGPQHF
TRBJ1-2 . TRBV6-5 CASRSSGRNYGYTF
TRBJ2-7 . TRBV7-9 CASSLIWTDEQYF
TRBJ2-1 TRBD2 TRBV5-4 CASSLVASGDNEQFF
TRBJ2-7 TRBD1 TRBV13 CASSLGPDRAPYEQYF
TRBJ1-4 . TRBV6-1 CASSESTENEKLFF
TRBJ1-4 . TRBV27 CARYGEKLFF
TRBJ1-4 . TRBV5-1 CASSLTGLEKLFF
TRBJ2-7 . TRBV9 CASSVDMGAYSYEQYF
TRBJ2-2 TRBD1 TRBV19 CASTPGQGVGGELFF
TRBJ2-2 . TRBV5-1 CASSLPGRAAGELFF
TRBJ2-1 TRBD2 TRBV6-1 CASSLAGGSHNEQFF
TRBJ2-7 . TRBV29-1 CSVDSWAPEQYF
TRBJ2-1 TRBD2 TRBV9 CASSVAASGKHNEQFF
TRBJ1-2 . TRBV11-3 CASSPLSHSYYNYGYTF
TRBJ2-1 TRBD1 TRBV5-6 CASSSYRTGTNEQFF
TRBJ1-4 . TRBV18 CASSRDEKTGATNEKLFF
TRBJ2-3 . TRBV19 CARRAGDTQYF
TRBJ2-1 . TRBV18 CASSLRSSSYNEQFF